In its sample, the clone carrying this TCR beta chain was seen many times. The antigen remains undetermined. Each patient was aged 18 to 65 and had newly diagnosed hyperthyroidism of under 2 months' duration. Diagnostic assessment was based on clinical symptoms, serum thyroxine and TRAb, thyroid ultrasound and orbital computed tomography. This CDR3 comprises 14 residues. V was clipped by 5 bases and J by 2 bases; unmatched bases: 5. Germline V CDR1 and CDR2: DFQATT, SNEGSKA (reference sequence). Amplification yielded TCR beta CDR3 regions, with RNA transcripts as the source. HTBI primers were employed in a first-round RT-PCR of the TCR CDR3. From the multiplex PCR reads, TCRdb called clonotypes with MiXCR, one entry per CDR3 protein. The table includes about 360,000 distinct CDR3 sequences, approximately 13% detected once. This sample was taken from a study of T cells in Graves' hyperthyroidism and ophthalmopathy.

General observations from the study: The majority of expanded thyroid clonotypes above 0.001 also appeared in blood. Ophthalmopathy prediction by the model preceded onset by a median about 6 months.

The sequence was collected from a woman aged 18 to 35 with Graves' hyperthyroidism. The J gene is TRBJ2-7, the V gene TRBV20-1, with 11 bases matching TRBD2. The sample comprised blood. The CDR3 DNA reads as TGCAGTGCTGACCCTAGCGGGGGGACCTACGAGCAGTACTTC. It specifies CSADPSGGTYEQYF.